Shown below are 29 T cell receptor beta chains from a single sample sequenced in a study of shared clonotypes between healthy human individuals (dated by TCRdb to about 2020). The protocol used for the library was the immunoSEQ multiplex PCR assay. TCRdb limited this immuneACCESS table to in-frame rearrangements with V and J called. A share of clones is missing; checked studies link under half to unresolved V genes, and the rest is unexplained. This sample gives 2 million to 2.5 million clones in total; just over 90% of them show up just once. Jointly, the top ten make up under 2% of the sample. For the CD8 naive samples, CD45RO-negative cells were positively selected for CCR7, yielding a CD45RA+CCR7+ population from which TemRA cells were excluded. Sample: naive CD8+ T cells from PBMCs. The cell subset or site tag for this specimen amounts to: CD45RA+CCR7+. These receptors were collected from a man between 18 and 35 years old in good health. Some clones in this sample may be carry-over from other donors' samples.

The V and J genes are TRBV27 and TRBJ1-5; D might be TRBD1 (5 bases). The CDR3 extends over 12 amino acids. The V end was cut by 5 bases, the J end by 6 bases, with 8 bases between. Per germline, CDR1 MNHEY and CDR2 SMNVEV (reference sequence). This CDR3 reads CASSHQGQPQHF. In DNA form, the CDR3 reads TGTGCCAGCAGTCACCAGGGTCAGCCCCAGCATTTT.

J is TRBJ2-3 and V is TRBV5-1; unclear D gene. Per the germline V gene, CDR1 is SGHRS and CDR2 is YFSETQ. The V gene lost 4 bases and the J gene lost 0 bases, with 9 bases spanning the gap. The CDR3 runs 14 residues. The CDR3 spells CASSIEKSTDTQYF. CDR3 bases: TGCGCCAGCAGCATTGAGAAGAGCACAGATACGCAGTATTTT.

Worth noting for this clone: The same CDR3 also results from other DNA sequences found in this sample. V and J are TRBV19 and TRBJ2-7; no definite D call. Trimming shortened V by 1 base and J by 3 bases, and 7 bases separated the two germline ends. CDR3 length: 13 residues. Germline loops: CDR1 LNHDA, CDR2 SQIVND (reference sequence). CDR3 in DNA: TGTGCCAGTAGTATAGGACAACTCTACGAGCAGTACTTC. It yields the protein CASSIGQLYEQYF.

This chain uses TRBV28 with TRBJ2-7; D is undetermined. V was clipped by 7 bases and J by 2 bases, with 9 bases between them. CDR3 length: 12 amino acids. In germline, CDR1 is MDHEN, CDR2 SYDVKM. CDR3 in DNA: TGTGCCAGCACCCCTACCCCCTACGAGCAGTACTTC. This gives the protein CASTPTPYEQYF.

This clone showed up just a few times. This chain uses TRBV28 with TRBJ1-1; D unclear. Trimming took off 7 bases at V and 5 bases at J, with 20 bases between the two ends. This CDR3 comprises 15 residues. From germline, CDR1 is MDHEN and CDR2 SYDVKM. CDR3 region: CASILSDVGRTEAFF. DNA of the CDR3: TGTGCCAGCATCCTCTCAGACGTAGGACGGACTGAAGCTTTCTTT.

In its sample, this clone was seen once. This sequence joins TRBV30 and TRBJ2-7, with 11 bases lining up with TRBD2. Germline loops: CDR1 GTSNPN, CDR2 SVGIG (reference sequence). V was clipped by 0 bases and J by 6 bases; unmatched bases: 4. The CDR3 has 14 residues. CDR3 nucleotide sequence: TGTGCCTGGAGTGTCCTAGCGGGAGGCCGCGAGCAGTACTTC. The encoded protein is CAWSVLAGGREQYF.

The V and J genes are TRBV10-1 and TRBJ2-7; 7 nucleotides align to TRBD2. This CDR3 region has 11 residues. The germline CDR1 and CDR2 sequences are WNHNN and SYGVQD (reference sequence). The J segment lost 6 bases and the V segment lost 4 bases, leaving 0 bases of the junction unmatched. The CDR3 DNA is TGCGCCAGCAGTGGCGGGGGCGAGCAGTACTTC. Its translation is CASSGGGEQYF.

This clone was seen a single time. This chain connects TRBV19 to TRBJ2-2; 9 nucleotides agree with TRBD2. Per the germline V gene, CDR1 is LNHDA and CDR2 is SQIVND (reference sequence). This CDR3 is built from 16 residues. The junction had 6 bases not matched to a gene; V was cut back by 3 bases and J by 4 bases. The CDR3 spells CASSIGAGGSTGELFF. DNA of the CDR3: TGTGCCAGTAGTATCGGGGCGGGAGGGAGCACCGGGGAGCTGTTTTTT.

This chain links TRBV27 with TRBJ2-4, with a possible D match to TRBD1 (5 bases). Germline V gives CDR1 MNHEY, CDR2 SMNVEV (reference sequence). Trimming pared 1 base from V and 3 bases from J, leaving 7 bases between. This CDR3 spans 14 amino acids. DNA for the CDR3: TGTGCCAGCAGTTTATTAGGGGTCAAAAACATTCAGTACTTC. It specifies CASSLLGVKNIQYF.

The genes are TRBV7-6 and TRBJ1-1; D not resolved. CDR3 size: 13 residues. V was cut by 5 bases and J by 11 bases, with 18 bases left in between. In germline, CDR1 is SGHVS, CDR2 FNYEAQ. CDR3 residues: CASSPDVIELAFF. The CDR3 nucleotides are TGTGCCAGCAGCCCCGATGTAATCGAGCTGGCTTTCTTT.

This chain joins TRBV15 and TRBJ2-7, with 7 bases that match TRBD1. V shed 5 bases and J 3 bases; nucleotides not matched to a gene: 7. This CDR3 comprises 14 residues. Germline assignment: CDR1 LNHNV and CDR2 YYDKDF (reference sequence). CDR3 bases: TGTGCCACCAGCCCATTATGGGACAGCTACGAGCAGTACTTC. This sequence encodes CATSPLWDSYEQYF.

A word on this clone: At the DNA level, this CDR3 is encoded by other sequences in the same sample as well. V and J are TRBV9 and TRBJ1-1; 8 positions agree with TRBD1. The germline V gene encodes CDR1 SGDLS and CDR2 YYNGEE. The CDR3 has 14 amino acids. Unmatched junction bases numbered 5, after V lost 2 bases and J lost 5 bases. CDR3 residues: CASSVGTGLTEAFF. The CDR3 coding sequence is TGTGCCAGCAGCGTCGGGACAGGCCTAACTGAAGCTTTCTTT.

The rearrangement uses TRBV7-9 and TRBJ1-1; D possibly corresponds to TRBD1 (6 bases). The CDR3 spans 15 residues. Germline V CDR1 and CDR2: SEHNR, FQNEAQ (reference sequence). Trimming took off 7 bases at V and 1 base at J, with 16 bases between the two ends. The CDR3 DNA is TGTGCCAGCACGGGGGCGGGCAGGGGGAACACTGAAGCTTTCTTT. This encodes CASTGAGRGNTEAFF.

The V call is TRBV29-1, the J call TRBJ2-1; TRBD2 is a possible D gene (5 bases). From germline, CDR1 is SQVTM and CDR2 ANQGSEA. CDR3 length: 13 residues. V was cut by 5 bases and J by 10 bases, with 18 bases left in between. This chain's CDR3 is CSVIGPLGVEQFF. For the CDR3, the DNA is TGCAGCGTTATCGGACCACTGGGAGTCGAGCAGTTCTTC.

This sequence joins TRBV7-8 and TRBJ2-1; the match to TRBD2 covers 7 bases. Germline trimming cut 1 base from V and 6 bases from J; bases unmatched to any gene: 6. The CDR3 loop spans 15 amino acids. Germline CDR1 is SGHVS and CDR2 is FQNEAQ. Here the CDR3 reads CASSLEAGYFNEQFF. Here the CDR3 DNA reads TGTGCCAGCAGCTTAGAAGCGGGATATTTCAATGAGCAGTTCTTC.

With respect to this clone: The sample contains more than one DNA sequence encoding this CDR3. The chain is built from TRBV6-5 and TRBJ1-2, with 9 bases that match TRBD1. Unmatched junction bases numbered 0, after V lost 0 bases and J lost 4 bases. The length of the CDR3 is 14 residues. Germline loops: CDR1 MNHEY, CDR2 SVGAGI. This chain's CDR3 is CASSYSGQGYGYTF. In nucleotides, the CDR3 is TGTGCCAGCAGTTACTCGGGACAGGGCTATGGCTACACCTTC.

The rearrangement joins TRBV2 to TRBJ1-2; 7 nucleotides align to TRBD1. Germline assignment: CDR1 SNHLY and CDR2 FYNNEI. The V segment lost 2 bases and the J segment 4 bases; nucleotides outside the gene matches: 4. This CDR3 is built from 14 residues. In nucleotides, the CDR3 is TGTGCCAGCAGTGAAACACAGGGGTTCTATGGCTACACCTTC. Translating it yields CASSETQGFYGYTF.

The rearrangement links TRBV9 to TRBJ2-2; 7 nucleotides align to TRBD1. CDR1 SGDLS and CDR2 YYNGEE come from the germline V gene. V lost 6 bases and J lost 6; bases outside the gene matches: 8. The CDR3 is 14 amino acids. The CDR3 sequence: CASTDRALSGELFF. The CDR3 bases are TGTGCCAGCACTGACAGGGCCCTTTCCGGGGAGCTGTTTTTT.

The CDR3 DNA sequence: TGTGCCAGCAGCGGTTCAATCACGAGCAAGTACCAAGAGACCCAGTACTTC. It specifies CASSGSITSKYQETQYF. This rearrangement joins TRBV9 to TRBJ2-5; D not resolved. The CDR3 loop spans 17 amino acids. V shed 3 bases and J shed 0 bases, with 18 bases lying between them. Germline assignment: CDR1 SGDLS and CDR2 YYNGEE.

About this clone: Other nucleotide sequences from this sample produce the same CDR3. This chain connects TRBV15 to TRBJ2-1; tentatively, D is TRBD1 (5 bases). Per the germline V gene, CDR1 is LNHNV and CDR2 is YYDKDF (reference sequence). This CDR3 contains 15 residues. V dropped 2 bases and J dropped 0 bases, with 8 bases sitting between them. The CDR3 DNA reads as TGTGCCACCAGCAGAAGGGGTAGCTCCTACAATGAGCAGTTCTTC. It is translated as CATSRRGSSYNEQFF. Together with reference TRBV15 and TRBJ2-1, the CDR3 gives the full variable domain: DAMVIQNPRYQVTQFGKPVTLSCSQTLNHNVMYWYQQKSSQAPKLLFHYYDKDFNNEADTPDNFQSRRPNTSFCFLDIRSPGLGDTAMYLCATSRRGSSYNEQFFGPGTRLTVL.

Note on this clone: Additional DNA sequences in this sample encode the identical CDR3. The chain combines TRBV27 with TRBJ2-7; D is undetermined. The length of the CDR3 is 14 residues. V was shortened by 0 bases and J by 3 bases, with 9 bases between the two germline ends. Germline CDR1 MNHEY, CDR2 SMNVEV (reference sequence). The CDR3 DNA sequence: TGTGCCAGCAGTTTATCTTCTGGATACTACGAGCAGTACTTC. Its protein is CASSLSSGYYEQYF.

The chain recombines TRBV4-1 with TRBJ1-5, with D unclear. There are 15 residues in the CDR3. Germline values: CDR1 MGHRA, CDR2 YSYEKL. With 4 bases removed from V and 8 bases from J, the gap between germline ends came to 18 bases. The CDR3 DNA sequence: TGCGCCAGCAGCCCACGTGGGAAGGGCGGCGAGCCCCAGCATTTT. It codes for CASSPRGKGGEPQHF.

The CDR3 region has the DNA TGTGCCAGCAGCGTAGGGGGAGCAGGTGAGCAGTTCTTC. Its protein is CASSVGGAGEQFF. J is TRBJ2-1 and V is TRBV9; tentatively, D is TRBD2 (5 bases). V was cut by 0 bases and J by 9 bases, with 10 bases left in between. The CDR3 runs 13 residues. The germline V gene encodes CDR1 SGDLS and CDR2 YYNGEE.

This clone was seen just once. Other DNA sequences in this sample translate to the same CDR3. This sequence joins TRBV28 and TRBJ2-1, with TRBD2 as a possible D gene (5 bases). The V gene's germline CDR1 is MDHEN and CDR2 SYDVKM. The CDR3 sequence is 12 residues long. The V and J ends lost 6 bases and 7 bases respectively, with 10 bases between them. This CDR3 reads CASSLTRNEQFF. In nucleotides, the CDR3 is TGTGCCAGCAGCCTTACTAGGAATGAGCAGTTCTTC. The full variable domain, its missing parts supplied by reference TRBV28 and TRBJ2-1, is DVKVTQSSRYLVKRTGEKVFLECVQDMDHENMFWYRQDPGLGLRLIYFSYDVKMKEKGDIPEGYSVSREKKERFSLILESASTNQTSMYLCASSLTRNEQFFGPGTRLTVL.

This clone is a singleton in its sample. The DNA for the CDR3 is TGTGCCAGCAGTTTATCGAACAGGGCCTCGAGCTACGAGCAGTACTTC. It yields the protein CASSLSNRASSYEQYF. The gene calls are TRBV27 and TRBJ2-7; maybe TRBD1 (6 bases). The CDR3 totals 16 residues. Germline loops: CDR1 MNHEY, CDR2 SMNVEV (reference sequence). With 0 bases removed from V and 3 bases from J, the gap between germline ends came to 15 bases.

This clone appeared once. The rearrangement links TRBV5-1 to TRBJ2-7, with a possible D match to TRBD1 (6 bases). V dropped 4 bases and J dropped 5 bases, with 25 bases sitting between them. This CDR3 has 17 amino acids. Germline V gives CDR1 SGHRS, CDR2 YFSETQ. The CDR3 loop is CASSIGPQGTWVHEQYF. The CDR3 DNA reads TGCGCCAGCAGCATTGGGCCGCAGGGGACGTGGGTCCACGAGCAGTACTTC.

The rearrangement links TRBV2 to TRBJ2-7; TRBD2 might be the D (6 bases). Germline V gene sequence: CDR1 SNHLY, CDR2 FYNNEI. Trimming left V 8 bases short and J 9 bases short, with 20 bases between. The CDR3 is 13 residues long. The DNA of the CDR3 is TGTGCCAGCCGACTAGAAACCCACCTGGGGCAGTACTTC. Residues: CASRLETHLGQYF.

This chain joins TRBV11-2 and TRBJ2-5; D gene unclear. The CDR3 is 15 amino acids. Trimming removed 5 bases at V and 1 base at J, with 14 bases between. Germline-derived CDR1 and CDR2 are SGHAT and FQNNGV. CDR3 in DNA: TGTGCCAGCAGCCCAGAGGTTCGGATCCAAGAGACCCAGTACTTC. It codes for CASSPEVRIQETQYF.

This rearrangement joins TRBV7-9 to TRBJ1-1, with TRBD1 matching 7 bases. The CDR3 sequence is 14 residues long. The germline V gene encodes CDR1 SEHNR and CDR2 FQNEAQ (reference sequence). With 4 bases clipped from V and 8 bases from J, the junction kept 10 bases outside the gene matches. The DNA of the CDR3 is TGTGCCAGCAGCTCGTTTATGCCGGGACAGGAAGCTTTCTTT. It encodes CASSSFMPGQEAFF.